This T cell receptor (beta chain) was sequenced during a study of CD8+CD57+ T cells in acquired aplastic anemia listed by TCRdb under 2018. With regard to the full study: On average, sorted CD4+ and CD8+ cells yielded about 3 ug of extracted DNA, with a range of roughly 0.17 to 27.4 ug. For healthy donor samples, the average read count was around 9.8 million for CD4+ cells and 11 million to 14 million for CD8+ cells.

Reading from cysteine to phenylalanine, the CDR3 counts 14 amino acids. The only DNA kept is the CDR3, 42 bases in frame from the first base. The germline V gene supplies CDR1 SGDLS and CDR2 YYNGEE. V sheds 2 bases and J sheds 1 base, leaving 9 bases between their ends. The study deep-sequenced TCR repertoires of sorted CD4+ and CD8+ blood T cells from severe aplastic anemia patients and healthy subjects. Ficoll-Paque density gradient centrifugation was used to isolate peripheral blood mononuclear cells. Before DNA was extracted, CD4+ and CD8+ T cells were sorted using either FACS or magnetic beads. Genomic DNA was used as template for profiling of TCR beta VDJ combinations and CDR3 sequences. An Illumina HiSeq 2000 was used for TCR repertoire sequencing. The study's processing was this. TRBV/TRBJ rearrangement plots, CDR3 size and DJ length profiles, and Simpson's diversity index were used to evaluate the repertoires. The most abundant DNA sequence in the deep sequencing data was defined as the immunodominant clone. CDR3 amino acid sequences were screened for sharing across subjects and compared with published repertoires and the VDJdb database. TCRdb reworked the public reads: Q25 trimming with fastp, MiXCR clone assembly, productive beta chains retained. Identical CDR3 protein sequences are pooled into one entry, listed with their most common genes and DNA. The V and J calls here are based on TCRdb, not the publication. The sample profile shows about 190,000 distinct CDR3 sequences; around half of them were found once. In total, the top ten clones hold about 15% of the sample.

There are many counts of this clonotype. There is no known antigen for this receptor. Base qualities were left out, and no much larger clone turns up one base away. Paper-wide results and their limitations: No significant difference in CD8+ Simpson's diversity was found between patients and healthy controls (P=0.060). Although some 28 CD8+ CDR3 sequences were shared by patients and controls, these sequences appeared highly expressed in patients and within the immunodominant clones of patients.

Sequencing was performed on sorted CD4+, CD8+, or CD8+CD57+ T cells (not recorded which) from PBMCs. The sequence derives from a human donor in good health, serving as a control. The V and J genes are TRBV9 and TRBJ1-1; no D gene is confidently identified. This receptor carries the CDR3 CASSVGNRNTEAFF. The nucleotides read TGTGCCAGCAGCGTCGGAAATCGGAACACTGAAGCTTTCTTT. Supplemented by the reference TRBV9 and TRBJ1-1 proteins around the CDR3, the complete variable domain is DSGVTQTPKHLITATGQRVTLRCSPRSGDLSVYWYQQSLDQGLQFLIQYYNGEERAKGNILERFSAQQFPDLHSELNLSSLELGDSALYFCASSVGNRNTEAFFGQGTRLTVV.